The clone carrying this T cell receptor (beta chain) was found a few times. The antigen is undetermined. The data derive from a study of regulatory T cells in long-lasting Graves disease. In building TCR beta libraries, iRepertoire HTBI primers were used together with Arm-PCR of CDR3 regions. MiXCR was run by TCRdb on the multiplex PCR reads, yielding one entry per CDR3 protein. The profile shows 500,000 to 700,000 distinct CDR3 sequences, 30% of them singletons. Study conclusions and caveats: Compared with new cases, persistent Graves' patients showed reduced TCR diversity.

The time point was: persistent/refractory GD, antithyroid drugs over 5 years with positive TRAb. RNA isolated from PBMCs was used to make the TCR library. The CDR3 loop spans 14 amino acids. CDR1 and CDR2 from the germline V gene are MNHEY and SVGEGT. V gave up 2 bases and J gave up 2 bases; unmatched junction bases: 1. This receptor was taken from a female donor with Graves disease. The chain has TRBV6-2 or TRBV6-3 and TRBJ2-5; 8 bases map to TRBD2. This sample comprised peripheral blood mononuclear cells (PBMCs), obtained when the disease was refractory, from a patient treated with antithyroid drugs. DNA for the CDR3: TGTGCCAGCAGTTACGGCGGGAGGCAAGAGACCCAGTACTTC. Translation: CASSYGGRQETQYF.